These 22 T cell receptor beta chains originate from one sample sequenced in a study of T cells after posttransplantation cyclophosphamide. Method: immunoSEQ multiplex PCR; TCRdb's copy keeps in-frame clones and lacks some. The top ten hold around 3.2% of the sample, which has around 50,000 clones, almost 95% seen once. What was sequenced was PBMCs. All receptors derive from a woman between 45 and 60 years old in good health and a related stem cell transplant donor.

On this clone: The sample has other DNA sequences that encode this CDR3 too. The J gene is TRBJ1-4, the V gene TRBV4-2, with a possible D match to TRBD1 (5 bases). Germline V gene sequence: CDR1 LGHNA, CDR2 YNFKEQ. Between the trimmed V and J ends, which lost 4 bases and 5 bases, there was a span of 20 bases. The CDR3 has 17 residues. The CDR3 protein is CASSLRGTFGGNEKLFF. The CDR3 region has the DNA TGTGCCAGCAGCCTACGGGGGACTTTCGGGGGAAATGAAAAACTGTTTTTT.

The chain couples TRBV7-3 to TRBJ1-1; possibly TRBD1 for D (5 bases). V gave up 1 base and J gave up 4 bases, with 13 bases separating them. This CDR3 is built from 15 residues. Germline CDR1 SGHTA, CDR2 FQGTGA. Here the CDR3 reads CASSLKPAGFTEAFF. In nucleotides, the CDR3 is TGTGCCAGCAGCTTAAAGCCCGCAGGGTTCACTGAAGCTTTCTTT. Based on the CDR3 plus reference TRBV7-3 and TRBJ1-1, the full variable domain is GAGVSQTPSNKVTEKGKYVELRCDPISGHTALYWYRQSLGQGPEFLIYFQGTGAADDSGLPNDRFFAVRPEGSVSTLKIQRTERGDSAVYLCASSLKPAGFTEAFFGQGTRLTVV.

The V gene is TRBV7-2, the J gene TRBJ2-5; TRBD2 might be the D (6 bases). The germline CDR1 and CDR2 sequences are SGHTA and FQGNSA. This CDR3 is 17 amino acids long. V was shortened by 1 base and J by 7 bases, with 22 bases between the two germline ends. CDR3: CASSLEVGIAVLGTQYF. The CDR3 DNA reads TGTGCCAGCAGCTTAGAAGTGGGTATAGCGGTCCTCGGGACCCAGTACTTC.

The rearrangement uses TRBV5-1 and TRBJ2-7; D gene unclear. The CDR3 sequence is 11 residues long. Between the trimmed V and J ends, which lost 2 bases and 6 bases, there was a span of 6 bases. The V gene's germline CDR1 is SGHRS and CDR2 YFSETQ. The CDR3 region is CASSFLSEQYF. The CDR3, as DNA: TGCGCCAGCAGCTTCCTCTCCGAGCAGTACTTC.

The CDR3 here is CASSPWVAGATDTQYF. The CDR3, as DNA: TGTGCCAGCAGCCCCTGGGTAGCGGGGGCCACAGATACGCAGTATTTT. The chain combines TRBV7-9 with TRBJ2-3, with TRBD2 matching over 9 bases. With V trimmed by 5 bases and J by 2 bases, 8 bases remained unmatched. CDR1 and CDR2 from the germline V gene are SEHNR and FQNEAQ (reference sequence). The CDR3 sequence is 16 residues long.

V is TRBV11-2 and J is TRBJ1-5; 8 bases align to TRBD1. This CDR3 contains 17 residues. Unmatched junction bases numbered 11, after V lost 5 bases and J lost 2 bases. Germline V CDR1 and CDR2: SGHAT, FQNNGV. The CDR3 sequence: CASSAGQGLYGNQPQHF. CDR3 coding DNA: TGTGCCAGCAGCGCTGGACAGGGATTGTACGGCAATCAGCCCCAGCATTTT.

The V gene is TRBV7-2, the J gene TRBJ1-2, with 7 bases that match TRBD1. Trimming at V came to 5 bases and at J to 8 bases, leaving 8 bases not matched to a gene. The V gene's germline CDR1 is SGHTA and CDR2 FQGNSA. The CDR3 runs to 13 residues. The CDR3 DNA reads as TGTGCCAGCAGCGCAACGACAGGGTGGGGCTACACCTTC. Protein sequence: CASSATTGWGYTF.

The chain links TRBV5-1 to TRBJ1-1; D might be TRBD1 (6 bases). Trimming cost V 4 bases and J 6 bases, with 16 bases left between them. The CDR3 totals 14 residues. The germline V gene has CDR1 SGHRS and CDR2 YFSETQ. CDR3 region: CASSRGGGGPEAFF. The CDR3 DNA reads as TGCGCCAGCAGCAGAGGAGGCGGGGGGCCTGAAGCTTTCTTT.

A word on this clone: A read error may produce the germline difference seen at one junction end. The rearrangement joins TRBV2 to TRBJ2-7; 12 bases agree with TRBD2. Germline V CDR1 and CDR2: SNHLY, FYNNEI. The CDR3 totals 15 residues. The CDR3 DNA sequence: TGTGCCAGCAGTGTACGGACTAGCGGGGAAACAGGCTATGACTTC. It translates to CASSVRTSGETGYDF.

This chain joins TRBV30 and TRBJ1-1; the D gene is possibly TRBD1 (6 bases). In germline, CDR1 is GTSNPN, CDR2 SVGIG (reference sequence). Trimming removed 1 base at V and 5 bases at J, with 14 bases between. The CDR3 length is 14 residues. The DNA of the CDR3 is TGTGCCTGGAGTGGAACAGGGCCCGGGACTGAAGCTTTCTTT. As protein: CAWSGTGPGTEAFF.

The gene calls are TRBV5-1 and TRBJ2-1, with D perhaps TRBD1 (6 bases). Per germline, CDR1 SGHRS and CDR2 YFSETQ. V was clipped by 0 bases and J by 8 bases, with 12 bases between them. This CDR3 is built from 14 residues. Here the CDR3 DNA reads TGCGCCAGCAGCTTGGGGGGGCTAGACGATGAGCAGTTCTTC. Its protein product is CASSLGGLDDEQFF.

In DNA form, the CDR3 reads TGTGCCAGCAAAACGGGGAATGGCAATCAGCCCCAGCATTTT. Protein product: CASKTGNGNQPQHF. This sequence joins TRBV6-5 and TRBJ1-5; D call uncertain. This CDR3 comprises 14 residues. Trimming took 7 bases from V and 2 from J, leaving 12 bases between them. Germline-derived CDR1 and CDR2 are MNHEY and SVGAGI.

The chain employs TRBV10-1 and TRBJ2-2; a weak D match, TRBD1 (6 bases). The V and J ends lost 0 bases and 5 bases respectively, with 7 bases between them. Germline V gene data show CDR1 as WNHNN and CDR2 as SYGVQD (reference sequence). There are 14 residues in the CDR3. The CDR3 bases are TGCGCCAGCAGTGAGTCGACAGGTACCGGGGAGCTGTTTTTT. As protein: CASSESTGTGELFF.

This sequence joins TRBV28 and TRBJ1-2, with a possible D match to TRBD1 (6 bases). The CDR3 length is 14 residues. The V end lost 2 bases, the J end lost 1 base, and 8 bases lay between the germline ends. Germline V CDR1 and CDR2: MDHEN, SYDVKM. CDR3 loop: CASSLQGNNYGYTF. The CDR3 coding sequence is TGTGCCAGCAGTTTACAGGGGAATAACTATGGCTACACCTTC.

The sample holds one count of this clone. The chain is built from TRBV5-1 and TRBJ1-2; tentative D call: TRBD1 (5 bases). With 0 bases removed from V and 5 bases from J, the gap between germline ends came to 14 bases. The CDR3 covers 15 residues. Per germline, CDR1 SGHRS and CDR2 YFSETQ. For the CDR3, the DNA is TGCGCCAGCAGCTTGGTTGGGGCGTTAAGTTATGGCTACACCTTC. Translating it yields CASSLVGALSYGYTF.

The V gene is TRBV5-4, the J gene TRBJ1-2; weak D call: TRBD1 (5 bases). The CDR3 sequence is 14 residues long. Germline CDR1 reads SGHNT; CDR2 reads YYREEE (reference sequence). Trimming removed 4 bases from V and 2 bases from J, with 12 bases in between. CDR3 sequence: CASSSRGFNYGYTF. The CDR3 nucleotides read TGTGCCAGCAGCAGTAGGGGTTTCAACTATGGCTACACCTTC.

The chain carries TRBV25-1 and TRBJ2-3; D perhaps matches TRBD2 (6 bases). This CDR3 comprises 17 residues. Between the trimmed V and J ends, which lost 4 bases and 0 bases, there was a span of 17 bases. CDR1 MGHDK and CDR2 SYGVNS come from the germline V gene. Here the CDR3 DNA reads TGTGCCAGCAGTGGGACGGGACTCCTGACTAGCACAGATACGCAGTATTTT. Its translation: CASSGTGLLTSTDTQYF.

The chain has TRBV5-1 and TRBJ2-5; weak D call: TRBD1 (6 bases). The CDR3 extends over 15 amino acids. The V gene lost 4 bases and the J gene lost 1 base, with 14 bases spanning the gap. CDR1 is SGHRS, CDR2 YFSETQ, per germline. The CDR3 coding sequence is TGCGCCAGCAGCACCCTACAGGGTCCCCAAGAGACCCAGTACTTC. As protein: CASSTLQGPQETQYF.

The chain joins TRBV9 to TRBJ1-1; possible D gene TRBD1, 5 bases. Germline CDR1 reads SGDLS; CDR2 reads YYNGEE. There are 12 residues in the CDR3. Deletions cut 4 bases from V and 7 bases from J, with 11 bases between. Here the CDR3 DNA reads TGTGCCAGCAGCTTGGGGGGGGGTGAAGCTTTCTTT. This translates into CASSLGGGEAFF.

The V and J genes are TRBV10-3 and TRBJ2-1; D unresolved. Germline V gene data show CDR1 as ENHRY and CDR2 as SYGVKD. Between the trimmed V and J ends, which lost 3 bases and 0 bases, there was a span of 9 bases. The length of the CDR3 is 15 residues. The CDR3 DNA reads as TGTGCCATCAGTGAAAGTATTAGCTCCTACAATGAGCAGTTCTTC. Translating it yields CAISESISSYNEQFF.

The chain recombines TRBV2 with TRBJ2-7, with 9 bases aligning to TRBD2. With V trimmed by 11 bases and J by 0 bases, 8 bases remained unmatched. CDR1 SNHLY and CDR2 FYNNEI come from the germline V gene. This CDR3 comprises 14 residues. This CDR3 is CAGLAGVDSYEQYF. CDR3 coding DNA: TGTGCCGGGTTAGCGGGGGTCGACTCCTACGAGCAGTACTTC.

This sequence joins TRBV6-1 and TRBJ2-1; 7 nucleotides align to TRBD1. Unmatched junction bases numbered 10, after V lost 7 bases and J lost 4 bases. The CDR3 extends over 15 amino acids. Germline V gene data show CDR1 as MNHNS and CDR2 as SASEGT. CDR3 loop: CASTSPGQRYNEQFF. The CDR3, as DNA: TGTGCCAGCACTTCTCCGGGACAGAGATACAATGAGCAGTTCTTC.